Listed below are T cell receptor beta chains from one sample, sequenced in a study of PD-1 blockade in classical Hodgkin lymphoma. The repertoire was sequenced with immunoSEQ multiplex PCR; TCRdb's copy has only in-frame clones and lacks some. This sample carries 95,000 or so clones, 65% to 85% of them seen once, and the ten largest clones take 9% to 15%. This material consisted of peripheral blood mononuclear cells (PBMCs), taken at baseline. These receptor sequences come from a human donor with classical Hodgkin lymphoma. The CDR3 runs from the conserved cysteine through the conserved F or W.

CDR3	V	J
CASSSPAGNEKLFF	TRBV18	TRBJ1-4
CASSLLLKPDTQYF	TRBV7-9	TRBJ2-3
CACLCERGYNEQFF	TRBV30	TRBJ2-1
CASSLLAGGGYNEQFF	TRBV7-9	TRBJ2-1
CASSYLGGNSYGYTF	TRBV6-5	TRBJ1-2
CASSPGLAGVIYNEQFF	TRBV5-1	TRBJ2-1
CASSIGGNQPQHF	TRBV19	TRBJ1-5
CASSPDRGEAFF	TRBV6-6	TRBJ1-1
CASSLEGSANGELFF	TRBV5-4	TRBJ2-2
CASSGPRVGDGAYEQYF	TRBV7-9	TRBJ2-7
CASSLLLDSNYGYTF	TRBV5-1	TRBJ1-2
CASSLMATTEAFF	TRBV5-1	TRBJ1-1
CASSQDLAVTYNEQFF	TRBV4-1	TRBJ2-1
CASKYRGSEKLFF	TRBV7-2	TRBJ1-4
CASSDTHGTTLPSTDTQYF	TRBV6-1	TRBJ2-3
CASQSLGGTDILHSFF	TRBV5-1	TRBJ2-1
CASSYGHEQYF	TRBV6-6	TRBJ2-7
CAISHLAGTLGDTQYF	TRBV10-3	TRBJ2-3
CASSQSTGAYEQYF	TRBV14	TRBJ2-7
CASSDLFSEPQHF	TRBV25-1	TRBJ1-5
CSGEGPGDTQYF	TRBV29-1	TRBJ2-3
CASSRGYEQYF	TRBV11-2	TRBJ2-7
CASSLTGTSRINEQFF	TRBV7-3	TRBJ2-1
CASRGSSGSSYEQYF	TRBV6-5	TRBJ2-7
CASRCQTRLAPQETQYF	TRBV12-2	TRBJ2-5
CASTTVPTAWETQYF	TRBV5-1	TRBJ2-5
CASSPGQQETQYF	TRBV18	TRBJ2-5
CASSLQGARTEAFF	TRBV4-2	TRBJ1-1
CASSGGQGAISNEQYF	TRBV6-1	TRBJ2-7
CASSSYVGVTDTQYF	TRBV28	TRBJ2-3
CASSPTSGREGEQFF	TRBV7-8	TRBJ2-1
CASSLGQGDIQYF	TRBV7-6	TRBJ2-4
CASSRGGTSNTGELFF	TRBV7-3	TRBJ2-2
CASSAWTGGEKLFF	TRBV9	TRBJ1-4
CASSLALASGKEFF	TRBV7-2	TRBJ2-1
CASSVTGFNEQFF	TRBV2	TRBJ2-1
CASRPGTGDSNQPQHF	TRBV27	TRBJ1-5
CASSIDLTGARNTEAFF	TRBV19	TRBJ1-1
CSVVVSSGANVLTF	TRBV29-1	TRBJ2-6
CASSLDTTGGLRGYTF	TRBV5-1	TRBJ1-2